Listed here are 32 T cell receptor beta chains from one sample, sequenced in a study of cytomegalovirus exposure and HLA in healthy donors. This PCR relied on a set of 60 Vbeta primers and 13 Jbeta primers. Measured with immunoSEQ multiplex PCR; TCRdb has only the in-frame clones, and not every one. The sample shows 250,000 to 350,000 clones, under 90% of them seen only once. What was sequenced was PBMCs. The receptor source for this set is a girl between 2 and 10 years old in good health and CMV-seronegative.

The chain has TRBV19 and TRBJ1-1; 9 nucleotides agree with TRBD1. Germline V lookup: CDR1 LNHDA, CDR2 SQIVND (reference sequence). CDR3 length: 15 amino acids. The J segment lost 4 bases and the V segment lost 6 bases, leaving 9 bases of the junction unmatched. CDR3: CASSLQGARFTEAFF. The CDR3 DNA reads TGTGCCAGTAGCTTACAGGGGGCGCGTTTCACTGAAGCTTTCTTT.

In this sample, this clone turned up a few times. The gene calls are TRBV28 and TRBJ1-2; a possible D gene is TRBD1 (6 bases). V was shortened by 6 bases and J by 6 bases, with 17 bases between the two germline ends. CDR1 MDHEN and CDR2 SYDVKM come from the germline V gene. The CDR3 extends over 14 amino acids. CDR3: CASSGHRGYDGYTF. The CDR3 DNA reads as TGTGCCAGCAGCGGGCATAGGGGGTATGATGGCTACACCTTC.

The rearrangement uses TRBV27 and TRBJ2-1, with 9 positions matching TRBD2. V trimming: 0 bases; J trimming: 9 bases; junction bases outside the gene matches: 9. Germline V gene data show CDR1 as MNHEY and CDR2 as SMNVEV (reference sequence). The CDR3 has 16 residues. The CDR3 DNA is TGTGCCAGCAGTTTATCGGGACTAGCCGCGGGGCGTGAGCAGTTCTTC. It is translated as CASSLSGLAAGREQFF.

This clone was seen once. The chain is built from TRBV6-5 and TRBJ2-7; 9 bases agree with TRBD2. With 5 bases clipped from V and 1 base from J, the junction kept 6 bases outside the gene matches. The germline V gene has CDR1 MNHEY and CDR2 SVGAGI. The CDR3 covers 15 residues. For the CDR3, the DNA is TGTGCCAGCAGTGGCATTAGCGGGGGTTCCTACGAGCAGTACTTC. Protein: CASSGISGGSYEQYF.

This chain links TRBV9 with TRBJ2-1; D remains ambiguous. Germline CDR1 and CDR2: SGDLS and YYNGEE. The length of the CDR3 is 17 residues. The V gene lost 0 bases and the J gene lost 0 bases, with 13 bases spanning the gap. CDR3 coding DNA: TGTGCCAGCAGCGTAGGCCTCTCTGCGTACTCCTACAATGAGCAGTTCTTC. Its protein product is CASSVGLSAYSYNEQFF.

The chain combines TRBV10-3 with TRBJ2-5; unclear D gene. TRBJ2-7 matches the DNA end more closely, so the J call is doubtful. CDR3 length equals 13 residues. Germline V CDR1 and CDR2: ENHRY, SYGVKD. The DNA of the CDR3 is TGTGCCATCAGTGAGTCGATCCTTAACGAGCAGTACTTC. Amino acid sequence: CAISESILNEQYF.

This clone was recorded a few times. The genes are TRBV4-1 and TRBJ1-5; TRBD1 matches at 9 bases. With V trimmed by 1 base and J by 4 bases, 5 bases remained unmatched. This CDR3 is 16 amino acids long. The germline gives CDR1 MGHRA, CDR2 YSYEKL. CDR3 sequence reads: CASSQGRDRENQPQHF. The CDR3 DNA reads TGCGCCAGCAGCCAAGGCCGGGACAGGGAGAATCAGCCCCAGCATTTT.

This chain joins TRBV30 and TRBJ1-6, with 7 bases aligning to TRBD1. The germline CDR1 and CDR2 sequences are GTSNPN and SVGIG (reference sequence). With V trimmed by 0 bases and J by 0 bases, 8 bases remained unmatched. CDR3 size: 18 residues. The CDR3 sequence is CAWSVVQGISSYNSPLHF. The CDR3 region has the DNA TGTGCCTGGAGTGTAGTACAGGGGATAAGCTCCTATAATTCACCCCTCCACTTT.

In the case of this clone: The sample carries other DNA sequences with the same CDR3. This chain links TRBV27 with TRBJ1-5; D is uncertain. This CDR3 spans 15 amino acids. V gave up 0 bases and J gave up 4 bases, with 10 bases separating them. Per germline, CDR1 MNHEY and CDR2 SMNVEV (reference sequence). The CDR3 DNA is TGTGCCAGCAGTTTATCGATATCGGGAAATCAGCCCCAGCATTTT. This translates into CASSLSISGNQPQHF.

This clone was picked up one time. The rearrangement links TRBV28 to TRBJ1-3, with D possibly matching TRBD1 (6 bases). CDR1 is MDHEN, CDR2 SYDVKM, per germline. V shed 6 bases and J shed 4 bases, with 16 bases lying between them. CDR3 size: 15 residues. The CDR3 DNA is TGTGCCAGCAGCCTAGGGGGACAACAAGGAAACACCATATATTTT. The encoded protein is CASSLGGQQGNTIYF.

The V and J genes are TRBV18 and TRBJ1-5, with 8 nucleotides matching TRBD1. The CDR3 length is 15 residues. CDR1 is KGHSH and CDR2 is LQKENI in the germline V gene. Trimming cost V 3 bases and J 7 bases; bases outside gene matches: 8. CDR3 sequence reads: CASSPATGEGQPQHF. In DNA form, the CDR3 reads TGTGCCAGCTCACCCGCGACAGGGGAGGGACAGCCCCAGCATTTT.

This chain connects TRBV10-1 to TRBJ1-1, with 7 bases matching TRBD1. Germline V gene lookup returns CDR1 WNHNN and CDR2 SYGVQD (reference sequence). CDR3 length: 13 residues. After removal of 4 bases from V and 3 bases from J, the junction contained 2 bases not matched to a gene. DNA for the CDR3: TGCGCCAGCAGTGTCAGGGGGGACACTGAAGCTTTCTTT. Protein product: CASSVRGDTEAFF.

This clone was detected a few times. DNA for the CDR3: TGCGCCAGCAGCTCGCAACTAGCGGGGGCCTTAGATACGCAGTATTTT. This sequence encodes CASSSQLAGALDTQYF. The chain employs TRBV5-1 and TRBJ2-3, with 11 bases matching TRBD2. With 3 bases clipped from V and 5 bases from J, the junction kept 8 bases outside the gene matches. The CDR3 consists of 16 residues. The germline V gene has CDR1 SGHRS and CDR2 YFSETQ.

The chain combines TRBV5-1 with TRBJ2-3; D may be TRBD1 (6 bases). The CDR3 runs to 16 residues. V was trimmed by 3 bases and J by 3 bases, leaving 17 bases between them. Germline assignment: CDR1 SGHRS and CDR2 YFSETQ. Here the CDR3 DNA reads TGCGCCAGCAGCTCGAGTACAGGGCGCATGACAGATACGCAGTATTTT. It encodes CASSSSTGRMTDTQYF.

The chain recombines TRBV4-1 with TRBJ2-7, with 10 bases lining up with TRBD2. The CDR3 runs 16 residues. In germline, CDR1 is MGHRA, CDR2 YSYEKL. With V trimmed by 6 bases and J by 4 bases, 12 bases remained unmatched. CDR3 sequence (DNA): TGCGCCAGCAGTTTTCTAGCGGGAGTCCCCGGGTACGAGCAGTACTTC. Translating gives CASSFLAGVPGYEQYF.

This chain uses TRBV7-9 with TRBJ1-1; D is unresolved. Germline CDR1 reads SEHNR; CDR2 reads FQNEAQ (reference sequence). The CDR3 sequence is 13 residues long. V dropped 3 bases and J dropped 0 bases, with 5 bases sitting between them. The CDR3 region has the DNA TGTGCCAGCAGCTTCGAGATGAACACTGAAGCTTTCTTT. It specifies CASSFEMNTEAFF.

The chain is built from TRBV10-3 and TRBJ2-1; 7 nucleotides agree with TRBD1. V was pared by 5 bases and J by 8 bases, with 27 bases of the junction left unmatched. The CDR3 has 20 residues. Germline CDR1 is ENHRY and CDR2 is SYGVKD. In nucleotides, the CDR3 is TGTGCCATCAGTATCTTTGAGGGGGCCGGTCTTCGAATAAAAAGGTATGAGCAGTTCTTC. It yields the protein CAISIFEGAGLRIKRYEQFF.

This clone was detected a few times. This chain uses TRBV2 with TRBJ1-5; no clear D gene. Germline lookup yields CDR1 SNHLY and CDR2 FYNNEI. Between the trimmed V and J ends, which lost 3 bases and 6 bases, there was a span of 12 bases. The CDR3 runs to 14 residues. CDR3 sequence reads: CASSDPRISQPQHF. CDR3 nucleotide sequence: TGTGCCAGCAGTGATCCCAGGATCTCTCAGCCCCAGCATTTT.

V and J are TRBV29-1 and TRBJ2-1, with a possible D match to TRBD2 (6 bases). CDR3 length equals 12 residues. The germline V and J ends were trimmed by 5 bases and 5 bases, with 10 bases remaining between them. Germline V gene data show CDR1 as SQVTM and CDR2 as ANQGSEA. The CDR3, as DNA: TGCAGCGTTTGGGAGGTGGACAATGAGCAGTTCTTC. This encodes CSVWEVDNEQFF.

The genes are TRBV7-8 and TRBJ2-7, with 9 bases lining up with TRBD1. CDR1 is SGHVS, CDR2 FQNEAQ, per germline. The CDR3 has 15 amino acids. V dropped 3 bases and J dropped 2; count of bases not matched to a gene: 5. CDR3 residues: CASSLTGGYTYEQYF. The CDR3 DNA reads as TGTGCCAGCAGCTTGACAGGGGGTTATACCTACGAGCAGTACTTC.

This chain uses TRBV9 with TRBJ2-1; D might be TRBD2 (6 bases). The CDR3 is made up of 16 amino acids. The V and J ends lost 2 bases and 3 bases respectively, with 15 bases between them. In germline, CDR1 is SGDLS, CDR2 YYNGEE. The CDR3 is CASSVGTSLRYNEQFF. CDR3 sequence (DNA): TGTGCCAGCAGCGTCGGGACTTCCCTCCGCTACAATGAGCAGTTCTTC.

The V call is TRBV11-2, the J call TRBJ1-5, with 9 bases matching TRBD1. The germline V gene encodes CDR1 SGHAT and CDR2 FQNNGV. The CDR3 runs 16 residues. V was clipped by 1 base and J by 4 bases; unmatched bases: 5. In DNA form, the CDR3 reads TGTGCCAGCAGCTTAGGGCCGGGACAGGGAAATCAGCCCCAGCATTTT. Its translation is CASSLGPGQGNQPQHF.

The chain employs TRBV2 and TRBJ2-7; 13 bases fit TRBD2. V shed 6 bases, J shed 1 base, and the junction held 0 bases outside the gene matches. The CDR3 is 14 residues long. Germline V gene lookup returns CDR1 SNHLY and CDR2 FYNNEI. CDR3: CASRTSGGSYEQYF. Written as DNA, the CDR3 is TGTGCCAGCAGGACTAGCGGGGGGTCCTACGAGCAGTACTTC.

The chain employs TRBV19 and TRBJ2-2; D possibly corresponds to TRBD1 (6 bases). V dropped 4 bases and J dropped 5 bases, with 14 bases sitting between them. This CDR3 has 15 residues. CDR1 is LNHDA and CDR2 is SQIVND in the germline V gene (reference sequence). This chain's CDR3 is CASSTQGYRTGELFF. CDR3 nucleotides: TGTGCCAGTAGTACACAGGGTTATAGAACCGGGGAGCTGTTTTTT. The variable domain in full, with the rest retrieved from reference TRBV19 and TRBJ2-2, is DGGITQSPKYLFRKEGQNVTLSCEQNLNHDAMYWYRQDPGQGLRLIYYSQIVNDFQKGDIAEGYSVSREKKESFPLTVTSAQKNPTAFYLCASSTQGYRTGELFFGEGSRLTVL.

This clone was picked up a small number of times. The J gene is TRBJ1-5, the V gene TRBV5-6, with 12 bases aligning to TRBD1. CDR1 and CDR2 (germline): SGHDT, YYEEEE. The CDR3 loop spans 15 amino acids. V dropped 4 bases and J dropped 7; count of bases not matched to a gene: 6. The CDR3 DNA reads as TGTGCCAGCAGCCAAGGGACAGGGGGCACCCAGCCCCAGCATTTT. Its protein product is CASSQGTGGTQPQHF.

The rearrangement links TRBV28 to TRBJ2-6; 8 nucleotides align to TRBD1. The CDR3 loop spans 15 amino acids. CDR1 is MDHEN and CDR2 is SYDVKM in the germline V gene. The ends lost 5 bases at V and 2 bases at J; junction bases unmatched: 2. CDR3 amino acids: CASSQTGAGANVLTF. The CDR3 DNA is TGTGCCAGCAGTCAGACAGGGGCTGGGGCCAACGTCCTGACTTTC. Based on the CDR3 plus reference TRBV28 and TRBJ2-6, the full variable domain is DVKVTQSSRYLVKRTGEKVFLECVQDMDHENMFWYRQDPGLGLRLIYFSYDVKMKEKGDIPEGYSVSREKKERFSLILESASTNQTSMYLCASSQTGAGANVLTFGAGSRLTVL.

The table lists this clone with a few counts. CDR3: CASSLTQGDYGYTF. CDR3 nucleotides: TGTGCCAGCAGCTTAACACAGGGGGACTATGGCTACACCTTC. The chain recombines TRBV7-3 with TRBJ1-2; 8 bases are a match to TRBD1. Germline V gene lookup returns CDR1 SGHTA and CDR2 FQGTGA. There are 14 residues in the CDR3. Losses at the gene ends were 0 bases for V and 3 bases for J; bases not matched to a gene: 0.

The chain is built from TRBV11-1 and TRBJ2-7, with 8 positions matching TRBD1. Germline-derived CDR1 and CDR2 are SGHAT and FQDESV (reference sequence). The J segment lost 4 bases and the V segment lost 6 bases, leaving 11 bases of the junction unmatched. The CDR3 covers 15 residues. DNA for the CDR3: TGTGCCAGCAGGATCCGACAGGGGCATGGGTACGAGCAGTACTTC. As protein: CASRIRQGHGYEQYF.

This clone was observed a handful of times. The chain employs TRBV10-3 and TRBJ2-1; 7 nucleotides match TRBD2. The germline gives CDR1 ENHRY, CDR2 SYGVKD. The CDR3 spans 15 residues. V gave up 8 bases and J gave up 5 bases; unmatched junction bases: 12. The CDR3 is CAIPDREVVDNEQFF. DNA for the CDR3: TGTGCCATCCCCGACCGGGAGGTAGTGGACAATGAGCAGTTCTTC.

In this sample, this clone turned up a few times. J is TRBJ2-5 and V is TRBV18; maybe TRBD1 (6 bases). From germline, CDR1 is KGHSH and CDR2 LQKENI. The CDR3 covers 15 residues. Between the trimmed V and J ends, which lost 3 bases and 1 base, there was a span of 12 bases. This CDR3 is CASSPRQGLQETQYF. The CDR3 nucleotides are TGTGCCAGCTCACCCCGGCAGGGGCTCCAAGAGACCCAGTACTTC.

The chain has TRBV7-9 and TRBJ1-6; weak D call: TRBD1 (5 bases). The CDR3 has 14 residues. CDR1 is SEHNR and CDR2 is FQNEAQ in the germline V gene (reference sequence). V gave up 2 bases and J gave up 10 bases, with 12 bases separating them. DNA for the CDR3: TGTGCCAGCAGCTTAATCCCCAGGGCCTCACCCCTCCACTTT. Amino acids: CASSLIPRASPLHF. Complete variable domain (other parts from reference TRBV7-9 and TRBJ1-6): DTGVSQNPRHKITKRGQNVTFRCDPISEHNRLYWYRQTLGQGPEFLTYFQNEAQLEKSRLLSDRFSAERPKGSFSTLEIQRTEQGDSAMYLCASSLIPRASPLHFGNGTRLTVT.

The chain links TRBV23-1 to TRBJ2-2, with 12 nucleotides matching TRBD2. TRBV23-1 is an ORF; its function is uncertain. The CDR3 contains 19 residues. Unmatched junction bases numbered 12, after V lost 3 bases and J lost 4 bases. Here the CDR3 reads CASSHPETSGSGCTGELFF. The CDR3 DNA follows: TGCGCCAGCAGTCACCCCGAGACTAGCGGGAGTGGGTGCACCGGGGAGCTGTTTTTT.